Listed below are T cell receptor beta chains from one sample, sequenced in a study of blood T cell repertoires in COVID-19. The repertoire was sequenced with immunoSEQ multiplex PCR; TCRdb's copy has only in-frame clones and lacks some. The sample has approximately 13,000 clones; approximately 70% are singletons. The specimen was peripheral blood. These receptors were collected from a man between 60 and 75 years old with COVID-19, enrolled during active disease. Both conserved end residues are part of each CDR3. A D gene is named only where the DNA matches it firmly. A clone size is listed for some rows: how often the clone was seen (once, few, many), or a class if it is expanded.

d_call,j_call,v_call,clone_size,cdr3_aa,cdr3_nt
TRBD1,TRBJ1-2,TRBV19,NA,CASSDTPTGFGYTF,TGTGCCAGTAGTGATACCCCGACAGGGTTCGGCTACACCTTC
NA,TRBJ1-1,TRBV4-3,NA,CASSQDSYENTEAFF,TGCGCCAGCAGCCAAGACAGTTATGAGAACACTGAAGCTTTCTTT
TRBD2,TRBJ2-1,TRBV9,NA,CASSEGLAAGVEQFF,TGTGCCAGCAGCGAGGGACTAGCCGCCGGGGTGGAGCAGTTCTTC
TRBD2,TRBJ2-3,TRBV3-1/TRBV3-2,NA,CASSPGLAGVDTQYF,TGTGCCAGCAGCCCGGGACTAGCGGGAGTAGATACGCAGTATTTT
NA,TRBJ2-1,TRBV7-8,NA,CASSLEARVYYNEQFF,TGTGCCAGCAGCTTAGAGGCGCGGGTTTATTACAATGAGCAGTTCTTC
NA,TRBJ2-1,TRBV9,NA,CASSATSPPYNEQFF,TGTGCCAGCAGCGCAACTAGCCCACCCTACAATGAGCAGTTCTTC
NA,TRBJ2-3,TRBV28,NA,CASSLWRLNTSTDTQYF,TGTGCCAGCAGTTTATGGAGACTTAACACTAGCACAGATACGCAGTATTTT
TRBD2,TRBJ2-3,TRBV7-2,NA,CASSLSFRTSGTDTQYF,TGTGCCAGCAGCTTATCGTTCCGGACTAGCGGTACAGATACGCAGTATTTT
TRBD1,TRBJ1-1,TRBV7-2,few,CASSLATGSLSTEAFF,TGTGCCAGCAGCTTAGCGACAGGGAGTTTATCCACTGAAGCTTTCTTT
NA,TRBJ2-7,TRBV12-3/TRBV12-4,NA,CASSLGRDKQYF,TGTGCCAGCAGTTTAGGCCGGGATAAGCAGTACTTC
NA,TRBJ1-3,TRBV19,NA,CASNRGTSGNTIYF,TGTGCCAGTAATCGCGGAACCTCTGGAAACACCATATATTTT
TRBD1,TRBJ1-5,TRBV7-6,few,CASSAGQPGNQPQHF,TGTGCCAGCAGCGCGGGACAGCCGGGCAATCAGCCCCAGCATTTT
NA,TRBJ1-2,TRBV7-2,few,CASSQLPGNYGYTF,TGTGCCAGCAGCCAGCTCCCGGGGAACTATGGCTACACCTTC
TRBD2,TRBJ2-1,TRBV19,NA,CASSPGLAGEGSYNEQFF,TGTGCCAGTAGTCCCGGACTAGCGGGAGAGGGCTCCTACAATGAGCAGTTCTTC
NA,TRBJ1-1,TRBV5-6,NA,CASSLGGVGRWNTEAFF,TGTGCCAGCAGCTTAGGAGGGGTGGGGAGGTGGAACACTGAAGCTTTCTTT
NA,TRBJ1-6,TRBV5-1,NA,CASSLAGGLSEGSWSSPLHF,TGCGCCAGCAGCTTGGCCGGAGGTTTATCTGAAGGGTCTTGGAGTTCACCCCTCCACTTT
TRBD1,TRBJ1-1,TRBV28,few,CASNDRVTYTEAFF,TGTGCCAGCAATGACAGGGTAACGTACACTGAAGCTTTCTTT
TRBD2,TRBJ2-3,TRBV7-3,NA,CASSFGTSGGTDTQYF,TGTGCCAGCAGCTTCGGGACTAGCGGAGGCACAGATACGCAGTATTTT
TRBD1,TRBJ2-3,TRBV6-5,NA,CASSWTGVRENTQYF,TGTGCCAGCAGTTGGACAGGCGTAAGGGAAAATACGCAGTATTTT
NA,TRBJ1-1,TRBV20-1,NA,CSASQRVDWNTEAFF,TGCAGTGCTAGTCAGAGGGTGGATTGGAACACTGAAGCTTTCTTT
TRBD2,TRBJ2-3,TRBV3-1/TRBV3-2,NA,CASSPRLAGSLMAQYF,TGTGCCAGCAGCCCGAGACTAGCGGGGAGCCTGATGGCGCAGTATTTT
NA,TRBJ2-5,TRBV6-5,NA,CASSWYRVGDQYF,TGTGCCAGCAGTTGGTACAGGGTTGGGGACCAGTACTTC
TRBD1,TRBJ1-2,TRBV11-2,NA,CASSPPWRDRGYYGYTF,TGTGCCAGCAGCCCCCCCTGGAGGGACAGGGGATACTATGGCTACACCTTC
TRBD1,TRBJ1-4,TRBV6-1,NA,CASRTGTGFEKLFF,TGTGCCAGCAGAACCGGGACAGGGTTCGAAAAACTGTTTTTT
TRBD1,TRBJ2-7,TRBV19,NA,CASSPLGGTGLYEQYF,TGTGCCAGTAGCCCCCTAGGAGGGACAGGGCTGTACGAGCAGTACTTC
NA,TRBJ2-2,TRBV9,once,CASSPAPGGGTGELFF,TGTGCCAGCAGCCCCGCCCCGGGGGGCGGCACCGGGGAGCTGTTTTTT
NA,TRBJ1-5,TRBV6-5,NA,CASSYSGGWSQPQHF,TGTGCCAGCAGTTACAGCGGGGGATGGTCTCAGCCCCAGCATTTT
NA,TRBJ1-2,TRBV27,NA,CASSYRETNYGYTF,TGTGCCAGCAGTTACAGGGAAACTAACTATGGCTACACCTTC
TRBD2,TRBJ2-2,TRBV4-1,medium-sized,CASSQAPGLAGAHTGELFF,TGCGCCAGCAGCCAAGCTCCGGGACTAGCGGGAGCGCACACCGGGGAGCTGTTTTTT
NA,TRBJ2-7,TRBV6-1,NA,CASSEAGHRSYEQYF,TGTGCCAGCAGTGAAGCGGGACACCGCTCCTACGAGCAGTACTTC
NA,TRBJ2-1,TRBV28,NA,CATSGVAVQLRQFF,TGTGCCACCTCGGGAGTGGCAGTCCAATTAAGGCAGTTCTTC
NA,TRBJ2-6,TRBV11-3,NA,CASSLDMISSGANVLTF,TGTGCCAGCAGCTTAGATATGATTAGCTCTGGGGCCAACGTCCTGACTTTC
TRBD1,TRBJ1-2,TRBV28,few,CASSQTGTFTYGYTF,TGTGCCAGCAGTCAGACAGGGACTTTTACCTATGGCTACACCTTC
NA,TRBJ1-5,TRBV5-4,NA,CASSPLPNQPQHF,TGTGCCAGCAGCCCCCTCCCCAATCAGCCCCAGCATTTT
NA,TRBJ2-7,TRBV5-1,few,CASSLTRGYYEQYF,TGCGCCAGCAGCTTGACCAGGGGATATTACGAGCAGTACTTC
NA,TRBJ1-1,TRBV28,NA,CASSLWGWYSGRGTEAFF,TGTGCCAGCAGTTTATGGGGTTGGTATTCAGGGAGGGGAACTGAAGCTTTCTTT
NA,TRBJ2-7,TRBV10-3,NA,CAISDGYSYEQYF,TGTGCCATCAGTGACGGGTACTCCTACGAGCAGTACTTC
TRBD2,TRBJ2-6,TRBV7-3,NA,CASSPWTSGGSGANVLTF,TGTGCCAGCAGCCCCTGGACTAGCGGCGGCTCTGGGGCCAACGTCCTGACTTTC
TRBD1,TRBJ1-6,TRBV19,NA,CASSKQGARNSPLHF,TGTGCCAGTAGTAAACAGGGGGCGAGGAATTCACCCCTCCACTTT
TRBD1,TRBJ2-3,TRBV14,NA,CASSTDRATRADTQYF,TGTGCCAGCAGCACGGACAGGGCCACAAGGGCAGATACGCAGTATTTT
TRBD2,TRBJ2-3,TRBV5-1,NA,CASSFLGSGGPDTQYF,TGCGCCAGCAGCTTCTTGGGTAGCGGGGGTCCCGATACGCAGTATTTT
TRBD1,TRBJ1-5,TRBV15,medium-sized,CATSPQGYRGGNQPQHF,TGTGCCACCAGCCCTCAGGGGTACAGGGGAGGCAATCAGCCCCAGCATTTT
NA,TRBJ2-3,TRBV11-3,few,CASSLVGQAGTDTQYF,TGTGCCAGCAGCTTGGTGGGACAAGCAGGCACAGATACGCAGTATTTT
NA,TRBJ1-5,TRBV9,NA,CASSVVGGDQPQHF,TGTGCCAGCAGCGTAGTGGGCGGGGATCAGCCCCAGCATTTT
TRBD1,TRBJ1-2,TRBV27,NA,CASSLSRGPNYGYTF,TGTGCCAGCAGTTTGTCCAGGGGGCCGAACTATGGCTACACCTTC
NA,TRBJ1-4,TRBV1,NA,CTSSQGPCLGQSETVNEKLFF,TGCACCAGCAGCCAAGGCCCCTGTCTTGGACAGTCCGAGACCGTTAATGAAAAACTGTTTTTT
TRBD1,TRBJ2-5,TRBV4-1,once,CASSQARDRVLETQYF,TGCGCCAGCAGCCAGGCTCGGGACAGGGTGTTGGAGACCCAGTACTTC
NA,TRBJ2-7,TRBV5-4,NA,CASSLSLASEQYF,TGTGCCAGCAGCTTGTCTCTGGCCTCCGAGCAGTACTTC
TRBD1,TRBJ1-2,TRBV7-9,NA,CASSLNRGDRVAPGYGYTF,TGTGCCAGCAGCTTAAATCGAGGGGACAGGGTTGCGCCGGGCTATGGCTACACCTTC
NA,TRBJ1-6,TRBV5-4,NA,CASSSGQPYNSPLHF,TGTGCCAGCAGTTCCGGACAACCATATAATTCACCCCTCCACTTT
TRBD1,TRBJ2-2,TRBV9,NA,CASSGNRGLVTGELFF,TGTGCCAGCAGCGGGAACAGGGGGCTGGTCACCGGGGAGCTGTTTTTT
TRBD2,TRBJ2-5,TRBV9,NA,CASSSGTSRQETQYF,TGTGCCAGCAGCTCCGGGACTAGCCGCCAAGAGACCCAGTACTTC
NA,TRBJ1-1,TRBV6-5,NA,CASSAGWGMNTEAFF,TGTGCCAGCAGCGCCGGATGGGGCATGAACACTGAAGCTTTCTTT
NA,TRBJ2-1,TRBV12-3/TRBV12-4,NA,CASSGYQGFEQFF,TGTGCCAGCAGTGGATACCAGGGGTTTGAGCAGTTCTTC
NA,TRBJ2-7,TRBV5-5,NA,CASSSVLWAGRSGYEQYF,TGTGCCAGCAGCTCGGTACTTTGGGCAGGGAGGTCGGGATACGAGCAGTACTTC
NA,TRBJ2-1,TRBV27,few,CASSQDQTSSYNEQFF,TGTGCCAGCAGTCAAGACCAGACTAGCTCCTACAATGAGCAGTTCTTC
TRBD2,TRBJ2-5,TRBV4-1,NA,CASSQAGGPGLRQETQYF,TGCGCCAGCAGCCAGGCGGGGGGGCCCGGGTTGAGGCAAGAGACCCAGTACTTC
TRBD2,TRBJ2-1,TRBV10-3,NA,CATRASGGYNEQFF,TGTGCCACCCGGGCTAGCGGGGGATACAATGAGCAGTTCTTC
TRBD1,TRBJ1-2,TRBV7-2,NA,CASSLGDRVYYGYTF,TGTGCCAGCAGCTTAGGGGACAGGGTTTACTATGGCTACACCTTC